A single T cell receptor (beta chain) is shown here with its context. This record comes from a study of blood T cell repertoires in COVID-19. Study overall: Sample material is recorded as cDNA or gDNA derived from T cells, B-cell-depleted T cells, or PBMCs.

Authors' methods: The authors estimated nucleated cell counts from reference gene primer amplification. TCRdb's copy holds only in-frame clones and misses some; the assay was immunoSEQ multiplex PCR. V and J calls and clone size are given by that table; D and trimming were obtained from the DNA. The sample holds about 95,000 clones; about four fifths are singletons and the top ten take 24%. This CDR3 region has 14 residues. In germline, CDR1 is SGHRS, CDR2 YFSETQ. V gave up 10 bases and J gave up 4 bases; unmatched junction bases: 9. Sequencing was carried out using peripheral blood. The rearrangement uses TRBV5-1 and TRBJ2-2; 8 bases are shared with TRBD1. The origin of this receptor is a human donor in a cohort sampled during active COVID-19. The CDR3, as DNA: TGCGCCTCCCTCAGGGGGCCTTCCACCGGGGAGCTGTTTTTT. Translation gives CASLRGPSTGELFF. Complete variable domain (other parts from reference TRBV5-1 and TRBJ2-2): KAGVTQTPRYLIKTRGQQVTLSCSPISGHRSVSWYQQTPGQGLQFLFEYFSETQRNKGNFPGRFSGRQFSNSRSEMNVSTLELGDSALYLCASLRGPSTGELFFGEGSRLTVL.